What follows describes a single TCR beta chain. This CDR3 spans 12 amino acids. The V and J ends lost 0 bases and 4 bases respectively, with 4 bases between them. Per germline, CDR1 LNHNV and CDR2 YYDKDF (reference sequence). Repertoires were generated with immunoSEQ multiplex PCR, while TCRdb's copy carries only in-frame clones and drops some. The table includes roughly 270,000 clones, over 75% detected once. These data originate in a study of Ad26.COV2.S vaccination and SARS-CoV-2 variants. Study-level background: Of the COV1001 trial arms, the Ad26.COV2.S arm included the donor. Participants got Ad26.COV2.S intramuscularly, once or twice 56 days apart.

Treatment noted: some 19 received Ad26.COV2.S at low or high dose, single or two shots; about five received placebo; per-sample allocation not given. Day 63 after the first vaccine or placebo injection was the time point for sampling. This person who donated was an adult of 18-55 years in Boston. This TCR came from a person aged 18-60 years who received the Ad26.COV2.S COVID-19 vaccine or a placebo. This specimen was peripheral blood, taken in a trial of Ad26.COV2.S vaccine versus placebo. The J gene is TRBJ2-7, the V gene TRBV15, with D unresolved. This CDR3 is CATSRDGYEQYF. The CDR3 DNA reads TGTGCCACCAGCAGAGACGGGTACGAGCAGTACTTC.